This T cell receptor (beta chain) came from a study of blood T cell repertoires in COVID-19. Sequencing used immunoSEQ multiplex PCR; TCRdb keeps in-frame clones, though not all of them. This sample carries 55,000 to 80,000 clones, 88% of them seen once, and the ten largest clones take 1% to 1.5%. The trim removed 9 bases at V and 6 bases at J, leaving 16 bases unmatched. The length of the CDR3 is 15 residues. The V gene's germline CDR1 is MNHEY and CDR2 SVGAGI. The TCR originated in a woman aged 55 to 70 with acute or convalescent COVID-19. This chain joins TRBV6-5 and TRBJ1-1; 7 nucleotides align to TRBD1. Sequences were obtained from peripheral blood. The CDR3 region is CASRRLTGYEAEAFF. The CDR3 DNA is TGTGCCAGTAGGCGCCTGACAGGGTATGAGGCTGAAGCTTTCTTT.